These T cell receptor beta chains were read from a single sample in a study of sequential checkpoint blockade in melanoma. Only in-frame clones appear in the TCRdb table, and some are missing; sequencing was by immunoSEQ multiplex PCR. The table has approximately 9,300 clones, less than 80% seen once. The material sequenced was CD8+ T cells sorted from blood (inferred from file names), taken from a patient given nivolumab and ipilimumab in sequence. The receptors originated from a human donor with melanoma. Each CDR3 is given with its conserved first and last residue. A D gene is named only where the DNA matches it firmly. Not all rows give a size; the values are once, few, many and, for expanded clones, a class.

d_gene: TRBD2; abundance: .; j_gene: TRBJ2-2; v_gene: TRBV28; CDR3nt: TGTGCCAGCTCATCCGGGAGGGGAACCGGGGAGCTGTTTTTT; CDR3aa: CASSSGRGTGELFF
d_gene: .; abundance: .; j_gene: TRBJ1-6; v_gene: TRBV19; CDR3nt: TGTGCCAGTAGTATCACAGGGAGTAATTCACCCCTCCACTTT; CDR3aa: CASSITGSNSPLHF
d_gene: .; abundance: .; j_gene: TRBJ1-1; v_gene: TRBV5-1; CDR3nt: TGCGCCAGCAGCTTGGTTGAGGGAACTAACACTGAAGCTTTCTTT; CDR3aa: CASSLVEGTNTEAFF
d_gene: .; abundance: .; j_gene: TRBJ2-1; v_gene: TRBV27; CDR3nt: TGTGCCAGCAGTTTAGCGGGGCTCAGGGAGCAGTTCTTC; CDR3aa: CASSLAGLREQFF
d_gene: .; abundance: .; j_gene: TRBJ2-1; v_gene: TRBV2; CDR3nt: TGTGCCAGCACCGGCAATGAGCAGTTCTTC; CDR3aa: CASTGNEQFF
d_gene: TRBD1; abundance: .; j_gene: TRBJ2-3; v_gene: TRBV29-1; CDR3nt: TGCAGCGTTGAAGATTGGAGCCCGGGACAGGCCACAGATACGCAGTATTTT; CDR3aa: CSVEDWSPGQATDTQYF
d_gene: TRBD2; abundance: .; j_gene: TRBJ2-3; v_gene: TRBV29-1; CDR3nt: TGCAGCGGTTTCCTAGCGGGGGGTCTAGATACGCAGTATTTT; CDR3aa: CSGFLAGGLDTQYF
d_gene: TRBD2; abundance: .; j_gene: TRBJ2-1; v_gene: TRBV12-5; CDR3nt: TGTGCTAGTGGTTTGGTAGATAGCGGGAGGGCCGAGGGCTACAATGAGCAGTTCTTC; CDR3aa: CASGLVDSGRAEGYNEQFF
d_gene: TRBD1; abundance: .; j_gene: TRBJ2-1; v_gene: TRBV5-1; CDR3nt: TGCGCCAGCAGCATTACCGGGACAGACTACAATGAGCAGTTCTTC; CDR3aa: CASSITGTDYNEQFF
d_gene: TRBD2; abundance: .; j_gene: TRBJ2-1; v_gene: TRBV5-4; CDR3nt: TGTGCCAGCAGCTTGGTAGCGGGAGGGCTCTACAATGAGCAGTTCTTC; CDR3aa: CASSLVAGGLYNEQFF
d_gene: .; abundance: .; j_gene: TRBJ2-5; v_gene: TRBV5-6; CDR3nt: TGTGCCAGCAGCTTGGAAGAGGAAGAGACCCAGTACTTC; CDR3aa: CASSLEEEETQYF
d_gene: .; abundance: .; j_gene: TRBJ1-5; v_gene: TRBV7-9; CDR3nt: TGTGCCAGCAGCTTAGAGCAGGGGCAAAGCAATCAGCCCCAGCATTTT; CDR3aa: CASSLEQGQSNQPQHF
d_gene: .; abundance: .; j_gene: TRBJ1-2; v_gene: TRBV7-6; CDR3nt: TGTGCCAGCAGCTTAGCTATCGGAGGGTTCTATGGCTACACCTTC; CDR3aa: CASSLAIGGFYGYTF
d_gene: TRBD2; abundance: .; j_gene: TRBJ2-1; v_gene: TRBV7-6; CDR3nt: TGTGCCAGCAGTTCTAGCGGGATTTCGGGAAATGAGCAGTTCTTC; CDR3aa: CASSSSGISGNEQFF
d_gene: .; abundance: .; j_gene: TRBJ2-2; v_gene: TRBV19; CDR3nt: TGTGCCAGTAGTATTTGGGGGGAAGAGGACACCGGGGAGCTGTTTTTT; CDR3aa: CASSIWGEEDTGELFF
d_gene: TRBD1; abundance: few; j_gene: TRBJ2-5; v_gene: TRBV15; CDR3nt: TGTGCCACCAGCAGAGAGGGCAGGGGGCGTGAGACCCAGTACTTC; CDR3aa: CATSREGRGRETQYF
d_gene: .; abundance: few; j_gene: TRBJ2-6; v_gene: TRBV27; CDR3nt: TGTGCCAGCAGTTTAGTTTCAGGGTTCCTCTCTGGGGCCAACGTCCTGACTTTC; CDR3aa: CASSLVSGFLSGANVLTF
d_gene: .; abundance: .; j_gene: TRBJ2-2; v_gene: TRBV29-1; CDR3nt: TGCAGCGTTGACAGGGGATACACCGGGGAGCTGTTTTTT; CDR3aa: CSVDRGYTGELFF
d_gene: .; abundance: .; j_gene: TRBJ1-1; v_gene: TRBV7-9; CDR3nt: TGTGCCAGCAGCTCTTCGGGGACTATGAACACTGAAGCTTTCTTT; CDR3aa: CASSSSGTMNTEAFF
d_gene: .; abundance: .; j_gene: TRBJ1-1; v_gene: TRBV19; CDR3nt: TGTGCCAGTAGTATTGGGCAGGGAAGCCCTGAAGCTTTCTTT; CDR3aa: CASSIGQGSPEAFF
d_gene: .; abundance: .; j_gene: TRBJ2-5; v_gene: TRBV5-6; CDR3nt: TGTGCCAGCAGCTTAGGGGCCGGGAGAGAGTCCCAGTACTTC; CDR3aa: CASSLGAGRESQYF
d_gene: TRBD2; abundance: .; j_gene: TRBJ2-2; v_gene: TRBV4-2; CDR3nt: TGTGCCAGCAGCCAAGAATGGGGTAGCGGGGCCACAGAGGGCGGGGAGCTGTTTTTT; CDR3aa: CASSQEWGSGATEGGELFF
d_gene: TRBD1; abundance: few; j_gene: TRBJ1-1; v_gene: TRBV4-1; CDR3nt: TGCGCCAGCAGCCGGTCCGACAGGGGGGACACTGAAGCTTTCTTT; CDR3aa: CASSRSDRGDTEAFF
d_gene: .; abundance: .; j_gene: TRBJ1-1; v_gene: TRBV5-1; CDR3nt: TGCGCCAGCAGCTTGACAGATATGAACACTGAAGCTTTCTTT; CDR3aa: CASSLTDMNTEAFF
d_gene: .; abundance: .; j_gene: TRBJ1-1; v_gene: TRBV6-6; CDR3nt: TGTGCCAGCAGTTACTCTGCGGCGATGAACACTGAAGCTTTCTTT; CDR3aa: CASSYSAAMNTEAFF
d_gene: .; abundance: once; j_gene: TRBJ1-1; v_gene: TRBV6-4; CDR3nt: TGTGCCAGCAGTGACGGGGGACACCCAGGCACTGAAGCTTTCTTT; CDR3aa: CASSDGGHPGTEAFF
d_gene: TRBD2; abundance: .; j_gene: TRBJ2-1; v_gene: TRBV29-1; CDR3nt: TGCAGCGTTTGGGACAGACCTAGCGGGAGGGCCCTTCCTGAGCAGTTCTTC; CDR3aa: CSVWDRPSGRALPEQFF
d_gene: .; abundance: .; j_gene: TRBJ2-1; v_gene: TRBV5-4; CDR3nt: TGTGCCAGCAGCTTGAGGGGGGGCAATGAGCAGTTCTTC; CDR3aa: CASSLRGGNEQFF
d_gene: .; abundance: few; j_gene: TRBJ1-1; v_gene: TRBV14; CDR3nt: TGTGCCAGCAGCCAGGCGTGGGGGACTAGGGCTGAAGCTTTCTTT; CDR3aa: CASSQAWGTRAEAFF
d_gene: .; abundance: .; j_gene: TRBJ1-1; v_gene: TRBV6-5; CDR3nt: TGTGCCAGCAGTAAGTACGGGGAAAGTGAAGCTTTCTTT; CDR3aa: CASSKYGESEAFF
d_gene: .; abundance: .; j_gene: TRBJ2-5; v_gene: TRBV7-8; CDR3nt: TGTGCCAGCAGCTCAGGGGAAGAGACCCAGTACTTC; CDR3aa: CASSSGEETQYF
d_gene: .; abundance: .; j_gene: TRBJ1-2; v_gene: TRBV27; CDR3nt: TGTGCCAGCAGTCCCGCAGGGAGGAATGGCTACACCTTC; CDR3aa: CASSPAGRNGYTF
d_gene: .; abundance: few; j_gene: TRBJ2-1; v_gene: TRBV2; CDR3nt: TGTGCCAGCAGAGACACCGCGGGGGCAGGGGACAATGAGCAGTTCTTC; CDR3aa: CASRDTAGAGDNEQFF
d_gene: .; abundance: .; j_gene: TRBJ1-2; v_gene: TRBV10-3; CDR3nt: TGTGCCATCAGTGAGTCGCAGGGCTACTCATTATCTAGGGGCTACACCTTC; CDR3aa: CAISESQGYSLSRGYTF
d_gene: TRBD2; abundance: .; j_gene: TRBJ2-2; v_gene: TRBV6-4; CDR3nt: TGTGCCAGCAGTGAAGGCGGGAGGAACACCGGGGAGCTGTTTTTT; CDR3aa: CASSEGGRNTGELFF
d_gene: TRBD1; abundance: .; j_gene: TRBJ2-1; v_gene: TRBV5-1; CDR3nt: TGCGCCAGCAGCTGGACAGGGAGCTCCTACAATGAGCAGTTCTTC; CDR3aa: CASSWTGSSYNEQFF
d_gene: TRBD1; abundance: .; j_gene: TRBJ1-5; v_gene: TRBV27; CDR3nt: TGTGCCAGCAGTATGGGACAGGGGGATCAGCCCCAGCATTTT; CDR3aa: CASSMGQGDQPQHF
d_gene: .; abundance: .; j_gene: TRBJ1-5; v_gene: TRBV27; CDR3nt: TGTGCCAGCAGCCCGGGGAGGGGTAGCAATCAGCCCCAGCATTTT; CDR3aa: CASSPGRGSNQPQHF
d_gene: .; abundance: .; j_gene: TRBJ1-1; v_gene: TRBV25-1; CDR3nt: TGTGCCAGCAGTGAAGGGGGGGCGCACACTGAAGCTTTCTTT; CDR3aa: CASSEGGAHTEAFF
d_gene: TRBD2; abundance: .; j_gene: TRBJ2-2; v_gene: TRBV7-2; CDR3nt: TGTGCCAGCAGCACCCCACTAGCGGGAGGGACCAACACCGGGGAGCTGTTTTTT; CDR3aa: CASSTPLAGGTNTGELFF
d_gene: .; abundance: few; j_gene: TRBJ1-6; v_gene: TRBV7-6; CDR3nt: TGTGCCAGCAGCTTCCATGATTTGGAGGGGCAAGGTTCACCCCTCCACTTT; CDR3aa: CASSFHDLEGQGSPLHF
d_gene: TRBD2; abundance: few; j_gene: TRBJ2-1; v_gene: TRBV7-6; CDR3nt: TGTGCCAGCAGCCCCCAAACTAGCGGGAGTTTTATTGAGCAGTTCTTC; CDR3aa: CASSPQTSGSFIEQFF
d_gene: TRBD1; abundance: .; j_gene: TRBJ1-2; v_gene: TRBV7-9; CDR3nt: TGTGCCAGCAGCTTGCGGGACAGAGTGAACTATGGCTACACCTTC; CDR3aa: CASSLRDRVNYGYTF
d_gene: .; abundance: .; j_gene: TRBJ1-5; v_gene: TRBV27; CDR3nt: TGTGCCAGCGGCATTCAGCCCCAGCATTTT; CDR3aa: CASGIQPQHF
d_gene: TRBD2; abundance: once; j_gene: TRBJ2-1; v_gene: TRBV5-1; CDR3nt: TGCGCCAGCAGCTCAGCGGGAGGGTACAATGAGCAGTTCTTC; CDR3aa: CASSSAGGYNEQFF
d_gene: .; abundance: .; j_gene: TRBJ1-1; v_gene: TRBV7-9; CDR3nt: TGTGCCAGCAGCTTCAACTTCAACACTGAAGCTTTCTTT; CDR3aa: CASSFNFNTEAFF
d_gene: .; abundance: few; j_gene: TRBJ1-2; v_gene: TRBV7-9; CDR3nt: TGTGCCAGCAGCTTCCAGGGGAACAATGGCTACACCTTC; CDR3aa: CASSFQGNNGYTF
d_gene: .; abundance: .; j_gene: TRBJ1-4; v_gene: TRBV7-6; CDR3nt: TGTGCCAGCTCCCCCCGAGCGGGGTCAACTAATGAAAAACTGTTTTTT; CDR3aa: CASSPRAGSTNEKLFF
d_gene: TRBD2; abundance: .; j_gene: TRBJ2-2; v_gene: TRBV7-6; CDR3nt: TGTGCCAGCAGCTTAGCACTAGCGGGAGGAAACACCGGGGAGCTGTTTTTT; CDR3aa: CASSLALAGGNTGELFF